Below, one TCR beta chain is given with its context. The clone's antigen remains unknown. No base-level quality is on record; no much larger clone is a single base apart. Reading from cysteine to phenylalanine, the CDR3 counts 14 amino acids. Just CDR3 DNA is preserved here, 42 bases in frame from base 1. The V and J ends are trimmed by 8 bases and 0 bases, leaving 11 bases between them. From the germline V gene (reference sequence), CDR1 is MNHNY and CDR2 is SVGAGI. Donors were healthy HIV-negative adults with no recently reported acute infections or vaccinations. All donors were Caucasian adults living in Nashville, Tennessee, USA. Magnetic negative selection was used to enrich CD4+ T cells, after which naive cells were positively selected on CD45RA and the negative fraction became the memory subset. Blood was obtained by leukapheresis, after which PBMCs were separated by Ficoll-Histopaque density gradient centrifugation and cryopreserved in liquid nitrogen vapor phase. Analytical flow cytometry was used to check the purity and quantity of each magnetically sorted T cell population. Genomic DNA was isolated from each sorted fraction and quantified by UV absorbance on a Nanodrop 2000c.

These data belong to a study of shared clonotypes between healthy human individuals (dated by TCRdb to 2019 to 2021). Regarding the research as a whole: The cohort included a few men and a couple of women between 18 and 49 years of age. To estimate repertoire size and how much clonotypes are shared between individuals, the study performed deep sequencing of blood TCR repertoires from five healthy adults. For each donor, CD4 naive and CD4 memory were each given three plates, CD8 naive was given two plates, and CD8 memory was given one plate. Different laboratories and diverse techniques were used to prepare libraries and sequence TCR repertoires, to increase sequencing depth and limit assay-specific biases. Per donor, leukapheresis produced somewhere between about 0.8 and 9.5 billion PBMCs.

TCR CDR3 regions were amplified from genomic DNA by multiplex PCR using the deep immunoSEQ assay. Extracted genomic DNA from each cell subset was spread evenly across all wells of several immunoSEQ 96-well plates, with each plate serving as a replicate. For sorted subsets, roughly 200 ng of genomic DNA, equivalent to around 30,000 T cell genomes, went into each replicate PCR. The purified libraries were quantified using a Qubit 3.0 fluorometer, sized with a Bioanalyzer 2100, and then quantified again using the KAPA Library Quantification kit. A separate single-read 150-cycle Illumina NextSeq 550 flow cell was used to sequence each immunoSEQ 96-well plate. For the original study's pipeline: Because the immunoSEQ output included only junctional sequences and no quality scores, the filtering could not be the same as the filtering used for full-length reads. Sequences were annotated with PyIR, a Python wrapper for IgBLAST v1.9, using IMGT germline references to assign V/J genes and CDR3. Reads were removed for weak V/J assignments (E-value above 1e-6), missing CDR3, stop codons, out-of-frame junctions, or ambiguous translated residues. V3J clonotypes were defined as sequences sharing the same inferred V gene, J gene, and CDR3 amino acid sequence. Percentage overlap between repertoires was calculated by dividing the number of shared unique clonotypes by the size of the smaller repertoire. RTK rarefaction, the Chao1 estimator, and Recon v2.1 estimates of unobserved clonotypes were used to assess repertoire richness. Generation probabilities were computed with OLGA for all TCRbeta clonotypes obtained by the gDNA method from several donors. TCRdb took over this immuneACCESS table, retaining in-frame rearrangements with V and J assigned. Such tables are incomplete; in checked studies, under half of the missing clones stem from an unresolved V gene, and the remainder is unexplained. V, J and clone size are those of that table, while D and trimming were read from the DNA. Counted in this sample were over a million clones; under 80% of them appeared once. Around 1.5% of the sample is held by the ten biggest clonotypes.

Summary of the overall study and its limitations: Because the study included only a small number of donors, the genetic and exposure-history diversity represented was limited. About 5% of naive CD4, 3% to 4% of naive CD8, approximately 2.2% of memory CD4, and approximately 0.39% of memory CD8 clonotypes were shared across four donors. Clonotypes shared by all four sorted-subset donors showed higher generation probabilities than non-shared clonotypes. Larger estimated clonotype richness was generally found for naive subsets than for memory subsets. Incomplete sequencing was indicated by rarefaction of sorted-subset datasets, despite the large sequencing depth. Based on pairwise subsampling, the degree of clonotype sharing among donors was expected to be affected by sequencing depth. Only blood was sampled, and tissue TCR repertoires likely differ from those in blood.

The sequenced sample consisted of memory CD4+ T cells sorted from blood. This sample's cell subset or site label indicates: CD45RA-negative fraction. This TCR was sampled from a man aged 18 to 29 in good health. Rearrangement joined TRBV6-6 to TRBJ1-5, and possibly TRBD1, on 6 matching bases. The DNA sequence is as follows: TGTGCCAGCTGGGGGGGCCCTAGCAATCAGCCCCAGCATTTT. Its translation reads: CASWGGPSNQPQHF.